Included here is one T cell receptor beta chain sequence, with context. The data are from a study of regulatory T cells in long-lasting Graves disease. With iRepertoire HTBI primers and Arm-PCR of CDR3 regions, TCR beta libraries were built. TCRdb ran MiXCR on the multiplex PCR reads and lists one entry per CDR3 protein. The data contain 300,000 to 400,000 distinct CDR3 sequences, 15% of them singletons. The time point was: newly diagnosed GD, antithyroid drugs for less than 3 months. The TCR library was prepared using RNA isolated from PBMCs. The V end was cut by 0 bases, the J end by 0 bases, with 8 bases between. Germline loops: CDR1 SEHNR, CDR2 FQNEAQ (reference sequence). CDR3 size: 15 residues.

The V and J genes are TRBV7-9 and TRBJ1-1; D is possibly TRBD1 (5 bases). The sample consisted of peripheral blood mononuclear cells (PBMCs), taken at new diagnosis, from a patient treated with antithyroid drugs. This receptor was taken from a female donor with Graves disease. Written as DNA, the CDR3 is TGTGCCAGCAGCTTAGCGCGACAGCTGAACACTGAAGCTTTCTTT. Translation gives CASSLARQLNTEAFF.